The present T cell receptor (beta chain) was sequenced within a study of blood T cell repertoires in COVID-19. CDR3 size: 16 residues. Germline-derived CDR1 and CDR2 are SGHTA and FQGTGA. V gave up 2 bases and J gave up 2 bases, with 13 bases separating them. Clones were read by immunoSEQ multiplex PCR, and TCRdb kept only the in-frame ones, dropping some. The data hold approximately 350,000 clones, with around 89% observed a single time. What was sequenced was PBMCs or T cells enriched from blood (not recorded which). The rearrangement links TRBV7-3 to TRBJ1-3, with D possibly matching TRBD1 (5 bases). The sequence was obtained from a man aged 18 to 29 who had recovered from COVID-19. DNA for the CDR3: TGTGCCAGCAGCTTACTCCCAGGGTCCCCTGGAAACACCATATATTTT. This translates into CASSLLPGSPGNTIYF.